This T cell receptor (beta chain) was sequenced during a study of PD-L1 blockade in urothelial cancer. In the study overall: At 3 weeks (second dose) and 6 weeks after starting treatment, blood was analyzed. Counts from blood samples showed a median of roughly 150,000 T cells. Study-wide points: Pretreatment blood TCR clonality under the median forecast improved survival.

Time point indicated: peripheral blood 6 weeks after treatment start. Enrolled patients showed locally advanced or metastatic urothelial carcinoma. Only in-frame clones appear in the TCRdb table, and some are missing; sequencing was by immunoSEQ multiplex PCR. The sample lists about 48,000 clones, approximately 80% occurring once. Comments on this clone: Its cognate antigen is unknown.

V gave up 4 bases and J gave up 5 bases, with 15 bases separating them. Germline values: CDR1 MRHNA, CDR2 SNTAGT. This CDR3 is built from 15 residues. This sequence originates from a man aged 70-80 years with urothelial cancer. The specimen was PBMCs, collected around atezolizumab (anti-PD-L1) treatment. The chain employs TRBV6-4 and TRBJ2-1; the D gene is possibly TRBD1 (7 bases). The CDR3 reads CASSVEGQLHNEQFF. In DNA, the CDR3 is TGTGCCAGCAGTGTGGAGGGACAGCTCCACAATGAGCAGTTCTTC.